The 20 T cell receptor beta chains below were found in one sample sequenced in a study of vaccination and CD4 T cells after COVID-19. Stated treatment: 10-day PBMC culture with coronavirus spike peptide pools or control peptides (ViraFEST assay). These receptors have no known antigen. Sequencing of cultured CD4+ T cell DNA used the Oncomine TCR Beta short-read assay. TCRdb independently ran MiXCR on the PCR reads; one entry per CDR3 protein. The sample has about 17,000 distinct CDR3 sequences, under 55% seen once. The specimen comprised CD4+ T cells from blood, cultured in vitro, sampled before SARS-CoV-2 vaccination. These receptors came from a human donor who received a COVID-19 vaccine.

This chain uses TRBV20-1 with TRBJ1-1; 7 bases align to TRBD1. J gave up 7 bases and V 5 bases, and 7 bases lay outside the gene matches. CDR1 is DFQATT and CDR2 is SNEGSKA in the germline V gene (reference sequence). The CDR3 runs to 12 residues. CDR3 nucleotides: TGCAGTGCTTACCTACAGGGGCTTGAAGCTTTCTTT. Residues: CSAYLQGLEAFF.

The chain joins TRBV4-2 to TRBJ2-7; D is perhaps TRBD2 (7 bases). The ends were cut back, 4 bases at V and 1 base at J, with 14 bases in the middle. The CDR3 has 15 amino acids. Germline lookup yields CDR1 LGHNA and CDR2 YNFKEQ. The CDR3 reads CASSPEGGESYEQYF. The CDR3 coding sequence is TGTGCCAGCAGCCCCGAAGGGGGGGAGTCCTACGAGCAGTACTTC.

The chain employs TRBV4-2 and TRBJ2-3, with 8 nucleotides matching TRBD2. V was clipped by 0 bases and J by 4 bases; unmatched bases: 6. This CDR3 spans 16 amino acids. Per the germline V gene, CDR1 is LGHNA and CDR2 is YNFKEQ. Written as DNA, the CDR3 is TGTGCCAGCAGCCAAGAAGCGTCGGGGGGGCCAGATACGCAGTATTTT. Translated, it gives CASSQEASGGPDTQYF.

The rearrangement links TRBV12-3 or TRBV12-4 to TRBJ2-5; perhaps TRBD2 as D (5 bases). The CDR3 spans 14 residues. V was pared by 5 bases and J by 3 bases, with 13 bases between. The chain's CDR3 is CASSPTSFEETQYF. DNA of the CDR3: TGTGCCAGCAGTCCCACTAGTTTCGAAGAGACCCAGTACTTC.

The chain links TRBV5-1 to TRBJ2-7; 7 bases fit TRBD1. The germline CDR1 and CDR2 sequences are SGHRS and YFSETQ. CDR3 length: 15 residues. V lost 3 bases and J lost 1; bases outside the gene matches: 7. CDR3 amino acids: CASSSGTALSYEQYF. The CDR3 DNA reads as TGCGCCAGCAGCTCGGGGACAGCTCTATCCTACGAGCAGTACTTC.

The V call is TRBV19, the J call TRBJ1-2; D gene uncertain. There are 15 residues in the CDR3. Germline CDR1 is LNHDA and CDR2 is SQIVND (reference sequence). V was shortened by 2 bases and J by 7 bases, with 17 bases between the two germline ends. CDR3 in DNA: TGTGCCAGTAGTATATCCCCCAAGGCCCTGGGTGGCTACACCTTC. Its protein product is CASSISPKALGGYTF.

This clonotype has more than one count but fewer than ten. The chain joins TRBV24-1 to TRBJ1-5, with D perhaps matching TRBD1 (6 bases). This CDR3 comprises 15 residues. Germline V gene sequence: CDR1 KGHDR, CDR2 SFDVKD. V was clipped by 8 bases and J by 0 bases, with 13 bases between them. The CDR3 nucleotides read TGTGCCACCACCGGACAGCTCTATAGCAATCAGCCCCAGCATTTT. Its protein product is CATTGQLYSNQPQHF.

This clonotype was counted a few times. This chain uses TRBV20-1 with TRBJ1-1; D not certain. This CDR3 contains 17 residues. Trimming stripped 1 base from V and 1 base from J, with 19 bases between. CDR1 DFQATT and CDR2 SNEGSKA come from the germline V gene (reference sequence). This CDR3 reads CSARAPGVGMENTEAFF. The CDR3 DNA follows: TGCAGTGCTAGAGCCCCCGGGGTAGGGATGGAGAACACTGAAGCTTTCTTT.

V and J are TRBV7-2 and TRBJ1-5; no clear D. With 2 bases removed from V and 4 bases from J, the gap between germline ends came to 6 bases. CDR3 size: 13 residues. The germline V gene encodes CDR1 SGHTA and CDR2 FQGNSA. CDR3 DNA sequence: TGTGCCAGCAGCTTAAAGGTTAATCAGCCCCAGCATTTT. This translates into CASSLKVNQPQHF.

Only a few counts were recorded for this clonotype. The V and J genes are TRBV24-1 and TRBJ1-2, with 8 positions matching TRBD1. From germline, CDR1 is KGHDR and CDR2 SFDVKD. CDR3 size: 14 residues. After removal of 4 bases from V and 4 bases from J, the junction contained 4 bases not matched to a gene. CDR3: CATSDPDRGYGYTF. CDR3 in DNA: TGTGCCACCAGTGACCCCGACAGGGGCTATGGCTACACCTTC.

Only a few counts were recorded for this clonotype. The rearrangement joins TRBV10-1 to TRBJ1-1, with 9 bases aligning to TRBD1. With 5 bases clipped from V and 0 bases from J, the junction kept 1 base outside the gene matches. The CDR3 consists of 14 residues. Germline V CDR1 and CDR2: WNHNN, SYGVQD (reference sequence). CDR3 sequence (DNA): TGCGCCAGCAGTCGGGACAGGGTGAACACTGAAGCTTTCTTT. Translated: CASSRDRVNTEAFF.

This clonotype turned up a few times. V and J are TRBV6-1 and TRBJ2-3; 8 positions match TRBD2. J lost 1 base, V lost 2 bases, and 2 bases had no gene match. The CDR3 totals 15 residues. Per germline, CDR1 MNHNS and CDR2 SASEGT. This CDR3 reads CASSEWTSRTDTQYF. The CDR3 coding sequence is TGTGCCAGCAGTGAATGGACTAGCCGCACAGATACGCAGTATTTT.

The chain employs TRBV2 and TRBJ1-5, with 11 bases aligning to TRBD1. This CDR3 region has 14 residues. Germline-derived CDR1 and CDR2 are SNHLY and FYNNEI. Unmatched junction bases numbered 2, after V lost 6 bases and J lost 4 bases. CDR3 protein: CASSGTGGNQPQHF. The DNA of the CDR3 is TGTGCCAGCAGCGGGACAGGGGGGAATCAGCCCCAGCATTTT.

V gene TRBV11-2 combines with J gene TRBJ2-5; unclear D gene. V dropped 1 base and J dropped 2 bases, with 5 bases sitting between them. Germline CDR1 and CDR2: SGHAT and FQNNGV. The CDR3 has 13 amino acids. CDR3 bases: TGTGCCAGCAGCTTAGCTACGCAAGAGACCCAGTACTTC. Its protein is CASSLATQETQYF.

The sample holds a few counts of this clonotype. The genes are TRBV24-1 and TRBJ1-2; no clear D. The germline gives CDR1 KGHDR, CDR2 SFDVKD. V lost 4 bases and J lost 8, with 16 bases in between. The CDR3 runs to 14 residues. CDR3 in amino acids: CATSDATATRGYTF. CDR3 bases: TGTGCCACCAGTGACGCGACTGCGACGCGGGGCTACACCTTC.

This clonotype was detected a few times. This chain connects TRBV20-1 to TRBJ1-2, with unresolved D. The CDR3 spans 13 residues. Germline-derived CDR1 and CDR2 are DFQATT and SNEGSKA (reference sequence). Deletions cut 3 bases from V and 8 bases from J, with 16 bases between. CDR3 in DNA: TGCAGTGCTAGTGAACTCCGCGTCCGGGGCTACACCTTC. This encodes CSASELRVRGYTF.

The J gene is TRBJ1-5, the V gene TRBV19, with TRBD1 as a possible D gene (5 bases). Germline V gives CDR1 LNHDA, CDR2 SQIVND (reference sequence). V lost 4 bases, J lost 0 bases, and 16 bases lay in between. There are 17 residues in the CDR3. The CDR3: CASSRGNRFSSNQPQHF. CDR3 sequence (DNA): TGTGCCAGTAGTAGGGGGAACAGATTTAGTAGCAATCAGCCCCAGCATTTT.

The chain couples TRBV30 to TRBJ1-2; D is uncertain. The CDR3 is made up of 13 amino acids. Germline V gene lookup returns CDR1 GTSNPN and CDR2 SVGIG (reference sequence). Trimming removed 0 bases at V and 8 bases at J, with 13 bases between. This CDR3 reads CAWSVRESRGYTF. The CDR3, as DNA: TGTGCCTGGAGTGTACGGGAAAGTAGAGGCTACACCTTC.

This clonotype was picked up a small number of times. The chain employs TRBV10-3 and TRBJ2-5; 9 bases match TRBD2. The CDR3 runs to 15 residues. V was pared by 5 bases and J by 6 bases, with 10 bases of the junction left unmatched. Germline V gene sequence: CDR1 ENHRY, CDR2 SYGVKD. This CDR3 reads CAISQAGGVYQTQYF. The CDR3 bases are TGTGCCATCAGTCAAGCGGGGGGTGTGTACCAGACCCAGTACTTC.

This rearrangement joins TRBV4-2 to TRBJ2-3; tentatively, D is TRBD1 or TRBD2 (6 bases each). The CDR3 runs 15 residues. Germline values: CDR1 LGHNA, CDR2 YNFKEQ. V was shortened by 7 bases and J by 5 bases, with 19 bases between the two germline ends. The CDR3 is CASTPSGADEDTQYF. DNA of the CDR3: TGTGCCAGCACCCCCTCGGGGGCCGATGAAGATACGCAGTATTTT.